Listed below are T cell receptor beta chains from one sample, sequenced in a study of blood T cells in healthy people across ages. Via MiXCR, TCRdb re-called the 5' RACE reads, giving one row per CDR3 protein. The table lists 1.5 million to 2 million distinct CDR3 sequences, roughly 28% of them singletons. The sample comprised blood. These receptors all come from a woman in her 30s in good health. The CDR3 runs from the conserved cysteine through the conserved F or W. Each record gives: clone size, CDR3 length, V gene, J gene, D gene, CDR3 protein, CDR3 DNA. D genes are given only for firm matches. Size values are once, few and many counts, or a class for expanded clones, and some rows have none.

>NA|12|TRBV12-3/TRBV12-4|TRBJ1-1|NA
CASTLGSLKAFF
TGTGCCAGCACCTTGGGTAGTCTTAAAGCTTTCTTT
>NA|15|TRBV14|TRBJ1-2|NA
CASSQYWGSNYGYTF
TGTGCCAGCAGCCAATACTGGGGGTCTAACTATGGCTACACCTTC
>NA|16|TRBV5-5|TRBJ2-7|NA
CASSLLGRGSSYEQYF
TGTGCCAGCAGCTTGCTCGGCCGGGGGAGCTCCTACGAGCAGTACTTC
>NA|14|TRBV5-6|TRBJ1-2|TRBD1
CASSLIDRDYGYTF
TGTGCCAGCAGCTTGATCGACAGGGACTATGGCTACACCTTC
>many|12|TRBV29-1|TRBJ1-1|NA
CSVAGGGTEAFF
TGCAGCGTTGCGGGGGGTGGGACTGAAGCTTTCTTT
>NA|14|TRBV5-4|TRBJ2-3|TRBD2
CASSLGGGQDTQYF
TGTGCCAGCAGCTTGGGGGGGGGTCAGGATACGCAGTATTTT
>NA|17|TRBV7-2|TRBJ1-1|NA
CASSSVLFRGVNTEAFF
TGTGCCAGCAGCTCCGTACTCTTCAGGGGTGTGAACACTGAAGCTTTCTTT
>many|16|TRBV6-5|TRBJ2-4|NA
CASSYSGLGAKNIQYF
TGTGCCAGCAGTTACTCAGGGCTAGGGGCCAAAAACATTCAGTACTTC
>NA|11|TRBV29-1|TRBJ2-5|NA
CSDQRLETQYF
TGCAGCGACCAGCGGTTAGAGACCCAGTACTTC
>NA|14|TRBV28|TRBJ1-5|NA
CASSRGSSNQPQHF
TGTGCCAGCAGTCGGGGTTCGAGCAATCAGCCCCAGCATTTT
>NA|16|TRBV11-2|TRBJ1-1|NA
CASSLSGGGTRTEAFF
TGTGCCAGCAGTTTATCGGGGGGCGGAACAAGAACTGAAGCTTTCTTT
>NA|18|TRBV20-1|TRBJ2-1|TRBD2
CSARGTGRTSGFYNEQFF
TGCAGTGCTAGGGGGACAGGCAGGACTAGCGGGTTTTACAATGAGCAGTTCTTC
>few|14|TRBV9|TRBJ2-1|NA
CASSVRSFGNEQFF
TGTGCCAGCAGCGTTAGATCCTTTGGCAATGAGCAGTTCTTC
>once|13|TRBV3-1|TRBJ2-3|NA
CASSQEQADTQYF
TGTGCCAGCAGCCAAGAGCAGGCAGATACGCAGTATTTT
>few|15|TRBV20-1|TRBJ2-3|TRBD2
CSAGLASGRTDTQYF
TGCAGTGCTGGACTGGCTAGCGGACGCACAGATACGCAGTATTTT
>NA|16|TRBV7-2|TRBJ1-5|NA
CASSPQGYYSNQPQHF
TGTGCCAGCAGCCCCCAGGGGTATTATAGCAATCAGCCCCAGCATTTT
>NA|16|TRBV2|TRBJ2-4|NA
CASSAGGSYTKNIRYF
TGTGCCAGCAGTGCCGGAGGGAGCTATACTAAAAACATTCGGTACTTC
>few|12|TRBV19|TRBJ1-2|NA
CASSIPQGGYTF
TGTGCCAGTAGTATACCCCAGGGAGGCTACACCTTC
>NA|12|TRBV12-3/TRBV12-4|TRBJ1-1|NA
CASSVTRVEAFF
TGTGCCAGCAGTGTGACTCGCGTGGAAGCTTTCTTT
>few|16|TRBV5-5|TRBJ2-7|NA
CASSLVFGTRSYEQYF
TGTGCCAGCAGCTTGGTCTTCGGGACACGCTCCTACGAGCAGTACTTC
>few|15|TRBV7-2|TRBJ2-7|TRBD2
CASSSGTSEAYEQYF
TGTGCCAGCAGCTCTGGGACTAGCGAAGCCTACGAGCAGTACTTC
>NA|17|TRBV7-2|TRBJ2-5|TRBD2
CASSQGTGGGPQETQYF
TGTGCCAGCAGCCAAGGGACTGGCGGGGGGCCGCAAGAGACCCAGTACTTC
>NA|11|TRBV29-1|TRBJ1-6|NA
CGVGGNSPLHF
TGCGGCGTTGGTGGGAATTCACCCCTCCACTTT
>NA|13|TRBV29-1|TRBJ1-4|NA
CSVQGFLFEKLFF
TGCAGCGTGCAGGGATTCCTGTTTGAAAAACTGTTTTTT
>NA|15|TRBV5-1|TRBJ2-5|NA
CASSLTGTRKETQYF
TGCGCCAGCAGCTTAACAGGGACCCGAAAGGAGACCCAGTACTTC
>NA|16|TRBV7-2|TRBJ2-1|NA
CASSLVPPNLYNEQFF
TGTGCCAGCAGCTTAGTTCCTCCGAACCTTTACAATGAGCAGTTCTTC
>NA|15|TRBV7-2|TRBJ2-1|TRBD2
CASSLTSGTWNGQFF
TGTGCCAGCAGCTTAACTAGCGGGACTTGGAATGGGCAGTTCTTC